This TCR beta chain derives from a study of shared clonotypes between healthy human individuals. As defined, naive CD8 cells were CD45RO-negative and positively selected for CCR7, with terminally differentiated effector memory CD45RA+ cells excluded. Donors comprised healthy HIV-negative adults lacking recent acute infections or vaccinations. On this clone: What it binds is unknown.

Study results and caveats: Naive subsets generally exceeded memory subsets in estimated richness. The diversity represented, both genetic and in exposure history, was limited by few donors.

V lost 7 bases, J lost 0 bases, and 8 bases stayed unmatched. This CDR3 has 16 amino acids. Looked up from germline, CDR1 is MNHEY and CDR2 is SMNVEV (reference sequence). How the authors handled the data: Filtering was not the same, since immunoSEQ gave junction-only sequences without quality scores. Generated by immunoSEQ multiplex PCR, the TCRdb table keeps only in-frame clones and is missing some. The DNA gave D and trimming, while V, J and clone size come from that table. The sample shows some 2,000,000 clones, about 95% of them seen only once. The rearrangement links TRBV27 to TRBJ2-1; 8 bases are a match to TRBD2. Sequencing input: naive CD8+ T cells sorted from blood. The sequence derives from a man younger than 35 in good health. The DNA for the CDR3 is TGTGCCAGCAACCCAACCGGGACTAGCTCCTACAATGAGCAGTTCTTC. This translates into CASNPTGTSSYNEQFF.